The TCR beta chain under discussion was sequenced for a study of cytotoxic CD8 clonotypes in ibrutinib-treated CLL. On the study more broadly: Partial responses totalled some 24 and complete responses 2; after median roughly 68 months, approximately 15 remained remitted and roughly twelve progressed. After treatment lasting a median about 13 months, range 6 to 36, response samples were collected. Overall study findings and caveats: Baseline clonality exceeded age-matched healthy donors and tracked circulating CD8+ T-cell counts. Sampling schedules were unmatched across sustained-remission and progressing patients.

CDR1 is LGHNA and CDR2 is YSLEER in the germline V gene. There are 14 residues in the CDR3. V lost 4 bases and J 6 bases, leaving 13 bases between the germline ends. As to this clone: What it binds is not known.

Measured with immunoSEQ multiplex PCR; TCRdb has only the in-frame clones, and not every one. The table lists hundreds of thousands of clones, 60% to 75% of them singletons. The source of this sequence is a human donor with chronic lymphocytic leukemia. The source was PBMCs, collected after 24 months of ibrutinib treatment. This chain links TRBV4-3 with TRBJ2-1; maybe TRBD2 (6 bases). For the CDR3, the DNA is TGCGCCAGCAGCCCCCGACTAGGGCCCAATGAGCAGTTCTTC. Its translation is CASSPRLGPNEQFF.